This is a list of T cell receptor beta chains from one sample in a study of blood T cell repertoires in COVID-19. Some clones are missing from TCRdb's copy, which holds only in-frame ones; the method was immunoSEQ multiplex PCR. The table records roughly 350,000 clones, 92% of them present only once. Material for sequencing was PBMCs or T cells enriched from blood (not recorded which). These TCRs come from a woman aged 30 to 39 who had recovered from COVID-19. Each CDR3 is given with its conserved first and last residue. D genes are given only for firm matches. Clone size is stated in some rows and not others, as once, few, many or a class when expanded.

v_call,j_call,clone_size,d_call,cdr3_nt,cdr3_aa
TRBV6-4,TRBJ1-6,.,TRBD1,TGTGCCAGCAGTGAACATCTTGGGGACAGGGGCTCACCCCTCCACTTT,CASSEHLGDRGSPLHF
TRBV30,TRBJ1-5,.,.,TGTGCCTGGAGTGTCGGGGGGAATAGCAATCAGCCCCAGCATTTT,CAWSVGGNSNQPQHF
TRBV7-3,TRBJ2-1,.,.,TGTGCCAGCAGCTTTATGTCCCACAATGAGCAGTTCTTC,CASSFMSHNEQFF
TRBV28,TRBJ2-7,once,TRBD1,TGTGCCAGCAGGCCCGGGACAGCCACAAGGGAGCAGTACTTC,CASRPGTATREQYF
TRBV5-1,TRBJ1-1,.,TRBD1,TGCGCCAGCAGCTTGGGGCGGACAGGAGGCACTGAAGCTTTCTTT,CASSLGRTGGTEAFF
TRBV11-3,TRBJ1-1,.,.,TGTGCCAGCAGCTTGGGGGGAAAGAACACTGAAGCTTTCTTT,CASSLGGKNTEAFF
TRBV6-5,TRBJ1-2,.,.,TGTGCCAGCAGTTACAGTGCCCAACATTATTATGGCTACACCTTC,CASSYSAQHYYGYTF
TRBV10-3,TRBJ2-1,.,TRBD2,TGTGCCATATCCGGGACTAGCGGGTCGAGCTCCTACAATGAGCAGTTCTTC,CAISGTSGSSSYNEQFF
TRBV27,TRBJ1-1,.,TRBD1,TGTGCCAGCAGTTCGATACAGGGGGCAACTGAAGCTTTCTTT,CASSSIQGATEAFF
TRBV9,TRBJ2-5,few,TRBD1,TGTGCCAGCAGCGTCTCTCCAGGGGGAGAAAAGACCCAGTACTTC,CASSVSPGGEKTQYF
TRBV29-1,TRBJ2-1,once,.,TGCAGCGTTGTGAGGGATGCAGACCATTACAATGAGCAGTTCTTC,CSVVRDADHYNEQFF
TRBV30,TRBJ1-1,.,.,TGTGCCTGGAGTGTACAGGGCACTGAAGCTTTCTTT,CAWSVQGTEAFF
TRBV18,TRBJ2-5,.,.,TGTGCCAGCTCACCCGTTACTGGGCCCCTACAAGAGACCCAGTACTTC,CASSPVTGPLQETQYF
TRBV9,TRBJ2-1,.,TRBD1,TGTGCCAGCAGCGTAGGGAGGCAGGGGGCCCACAATGAGCAGTTCTTC,CASSVGRQGAHNEQFF
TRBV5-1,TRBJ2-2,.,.,TGCGCCAGCAGCACTGACAGGAGCGGGGAGCTGTTTTTT,CASSTDRSGELFF
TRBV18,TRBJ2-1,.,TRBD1,TGTGCCAGCTCAAAAGAAGGACAGGTGTACAATGAGCAGTTCTTC,CASSKEGQVYNEQFF
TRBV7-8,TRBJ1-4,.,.,TGTGCCAGCAGCTTAGGGGGGGGGTCAACTAATGAAAAACTGTTTTTT,CASSLGGGSTNEKLFF
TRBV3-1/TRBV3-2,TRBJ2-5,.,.,TGTGCCAGCAGCCAAGTCACTATCGGCGAGACCCAGTACTTC,CASSQVTIGETQYF
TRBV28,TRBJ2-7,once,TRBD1,TGTGCCAGCAGTTCCCCGACAGGGACCCCCTACGAGCAGTACTTC,CASSSPTGTPYEQYF
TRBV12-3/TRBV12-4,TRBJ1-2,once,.,TGTGCCAGCAGTTTAGGGGAGGCCTATGGCTACACCTTC,CASSLGEAYGYTF
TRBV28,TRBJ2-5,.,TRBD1,TGTGCCAGCAGTTCGACAGGGGGCGCGGAGACCCAGTACTTC,CASSSTGGAETQYF
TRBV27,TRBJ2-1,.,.,TGTGCCAGCAGTTTAACTCACAGGATCAGCTCCTACAATGAGCAGTTCTTC,CASSLTHRISSYNEQFF
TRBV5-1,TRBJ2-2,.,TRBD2,TGCGCCAGCAGCTTGCTAGCGGCCACGAACACCGGGGAGCTGTTTTTT,CASSLLAATNTGELFF
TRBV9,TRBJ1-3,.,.,TGTGCCAGCAGCGGACTCACAGGGTCTGGTGGAAACACCATATATTTT,CASSGLTGSGGNTIYF